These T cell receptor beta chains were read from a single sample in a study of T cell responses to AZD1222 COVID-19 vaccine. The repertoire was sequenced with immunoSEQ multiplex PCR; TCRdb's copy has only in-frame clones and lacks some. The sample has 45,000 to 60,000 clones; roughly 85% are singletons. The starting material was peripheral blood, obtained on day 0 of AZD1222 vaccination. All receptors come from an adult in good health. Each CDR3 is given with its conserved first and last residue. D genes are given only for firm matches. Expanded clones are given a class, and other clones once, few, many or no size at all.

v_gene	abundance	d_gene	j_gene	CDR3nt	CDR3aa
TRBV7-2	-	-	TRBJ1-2	TGTGCCAGCAGCCAGCGGTATGGCTACACCTTC	CASSQRYGYTF
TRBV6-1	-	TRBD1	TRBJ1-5	TGTGCCAGCAGTGAATCCCCGCGGACAGGGACCGATCAGCCCCAGCATTTT	CASSESPRTGTDQPQHF
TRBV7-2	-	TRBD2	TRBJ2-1	TGTGCCAGCAGACCCGGGACTAGCCCTTACAATGAGCAGTTCTTC	CASRPGTSPYNEQFF
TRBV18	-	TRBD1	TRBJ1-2	TGTGCCAGCTCACCAATCCCGGGACAGACTTCAAGCTATGGCTACACCTTC	CASSPIPGQTSSYGYTF
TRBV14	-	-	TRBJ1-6	TGTGCCAGCAGCCAGGCCATGAATTCACCCCTCCACTTT	CASSQAMNSPLHF
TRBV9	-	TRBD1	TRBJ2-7	TGTGCCAGCAAGACAGGGGGCTTCGACGAGCAGTACTTC	CASKTGGFDEQYF
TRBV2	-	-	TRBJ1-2	TGTGCCAGCAGGCAAGGATGGCAGGGTGGCGGCTACACCTTC	CASRQGWQGGGYTF
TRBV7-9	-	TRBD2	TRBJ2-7	TGTGCCAGCAGCAGGACTAGCGGGCGCTCCTACGAGCAGTACTTC	CASSRTSGRSYEQYF
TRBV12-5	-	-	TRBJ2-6	TGTGCTAGTGGTTTGTTGGGGGATGGAGGCGAGAATGGGGCCAACGTCCTGACTTTC	CASGLLGDGGENGANVLTF
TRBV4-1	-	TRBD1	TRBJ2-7	TGCGCCAGCAGCCCCGAATGGGACAGATCCTACGAGCAGTACTTC	CASSPEWDRSYEQYF
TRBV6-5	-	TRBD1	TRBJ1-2	TGTGCCAGCAGTAGGGACAGGGAATTCTATGGCTACACCTTC	CASSRDREFYGYTF
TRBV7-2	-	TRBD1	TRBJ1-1	TGTGCCAGCAGCTTCATGGGACAGGGGAAGACTGAAGCTTTCTTT	CASSFMGQGKTEAFF
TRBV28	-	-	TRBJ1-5	TGTGCCAGCAGTTTCGGTAGCGTCAATCAGCCCCAGCATTTT	CASSFGSVNQPQHF
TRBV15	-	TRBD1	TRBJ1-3	TGTGCCACCAGCGGGCCCAGGGACAGGGTAAACACCATATATTTT	CATSGPRDRVNTIYF
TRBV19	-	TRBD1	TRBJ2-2	TGTGCCAGTACCCTAAGGGACAGAAACACCGGGGAGCTGTTTTTT	CASTLRDRNTGELFF
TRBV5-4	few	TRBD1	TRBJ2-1	TGTGCCAGCAGCTTGCAGGGGGCAAGCGATGAGCAGTTCTTC	CASSLQGASDEQFF
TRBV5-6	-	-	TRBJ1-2	TGTGCCAGCAGCTCTGAGGTTTTTAACTATGGCTACACCTTC	CASSSEVFNYGYTF
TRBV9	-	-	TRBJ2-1	TGTGCCAGCAGCGGAGCCGGGACAAGGTACAATGAGCAGTTCTTC	CASSGAGTRYNEQFF
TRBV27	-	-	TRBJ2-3	TGTGCCAGCAGCTCGAGGAGGGCGGGTGCAGATACGCAGTATTTT	CASSSRRAGADTQYF
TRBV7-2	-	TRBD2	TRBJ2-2	TGTGCCAGCAGATCTGGCGGGGGAGCGAACACCGGGGAGCTGTTTTTT	CASRSGGGANTGELFF
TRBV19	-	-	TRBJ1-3	TGTGCCAGTAGTATTAATCGCCTCTCTGGAAACACCATATATTTT	CASSINRLSGNTIYF
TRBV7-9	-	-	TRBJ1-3	TGTGCCAGCAGCTTAAACGAGGGCCTCTCTGGAAACACCATATATTTT	CASSLNEGLSGNTIYF
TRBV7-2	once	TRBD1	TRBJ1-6	TGTGCCAGCAGCTTAACGGGACAGGGATATTCACCCCTCCACTTT	CASSLTGQGYSPLHF
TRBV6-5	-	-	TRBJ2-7	TGTGCCAGCAGTTACTCGAAGGGAGGCTACGAGCAGTACTTC	CASSYSKGGYEQYF
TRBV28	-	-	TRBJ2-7	TGTGCCAGCAGCACCCTCAACAGGGACCTGGAGGAGCAGTACTTC	CASSTLNRDLEEQYF
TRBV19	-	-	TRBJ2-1	TGTGCCAGTAGTATAGGTGGAGTTAGGAAGGGTGAGCAGTTCTTC	CASSIGGVRKGEQFF
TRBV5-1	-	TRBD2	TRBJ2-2	TGCGCCAGCAGCTTGGCGCGCGCGGGGGGGCCGGCCGGGGAGCTGTTTTTT	CASSLARAGGPAGELFF
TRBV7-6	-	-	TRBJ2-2	TGTGCCAGCAGCTTAGGGGACGGACCCACCGGGGAGCTGTTTTTT	CASSLGDGPTGELFF
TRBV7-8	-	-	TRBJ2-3	TGTGCCAGCTCTCGGCCTAGCACAGATACGCAGTATTTT	CASSRPSTDTQYF
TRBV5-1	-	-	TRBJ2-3	TGCGCCAGCAGCTTGGGGGCAGATACGCAGTATTTT	CASSLGADTQYF
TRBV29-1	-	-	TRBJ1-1	TGCAGCGTCCGAAACGGGGGCAGCACTGAAGCTTTCTTT	CSVRNGGSTEAFF
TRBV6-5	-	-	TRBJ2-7	TGTGCCAGCAGTTACTCGAGTCCAGACAGCTCCTACGAGCAGTACTTC	CASSYSSPDSSYEQYF
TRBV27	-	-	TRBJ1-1	TGTGCCAGCATCAGCGGGACTGAAGCTTTCTTT	CASISGTEAFF